One sample yielded the 8 T cell receptor beta chains listed below, sequenced in a study of radiotherapy plus CTLA-4 blockade in lung cancer. Profiling relied on immunoSEQ multiplex PCR, and the TCRdb table lists in-frame clones only, not all of them. The sample comprises roughly 25,000 clones, about three quarters of which are singletons, and more than 3.5% rests with the top ten. The specimen comprised peripheral blood, sampled from a patient treated with radiotherapy plus ipilimumab. The receptors here all came from a human donor with non-small cell lung cancer who had stable disease on radiotherapy plus ipilimumab.

Only a few counts were recorded for this clone. The CDR3 spells CASSIDRTGKLGSQNSNQPQHF. The CDR3 nucleotides are TGTGCCAGTAGTATAGATCGTACGGGCAAGTTGGGCAGCCAAAACTCCAATCAGCCCCAGCATTTT. The chain recombines TRBV19 with TRBJ1-5, with D unclear. CDR3 length: 22 residues. Trimming took off 0 bases at V and 3 bases at J, with 30 bases between the two ends. Germline CDR1 and CDR2: LNHDA and SQIVND (reference sequence).

This rearrangement joins TRBV28 to TRBJ1-4, with D possibly matching TRBD1 (6 bases). Trimming shortened V by 6 bases and J by 3 bases, and 11 bases separated the two germline ends. This CDR3 is built from 14 residues. Germline CDR1 MDHEN, CDR2 SYDVKM. CDR3 bases: TGTGCCAGCAGGGGAACAGGGCCTAATGAAAAACTGTTTTTT. This gives the protein CASRGTGPNEKLFF.

The chain carries TRBV7-3 and TRBJ2-1; D gene unclear. Germline V CDR1 and CDR2: SGHTA, FQGTGA. This CDR3 region has 13 residues. The V gene lost 5 bases and the J gene lost 1 base, with 6 bases spanning the gap. The CDR3 is CASSLVSYNEQFF. CDR3 nucleotides: TGTGCCAGCAGCCTGGTGTCCTACAATGAGCAGTTCTTC.

The chain carries TRBV5-4 and TRBJ1-3; D is perhaps TRBD1 (5 bases). CDR1 and CDR2 from the germline V gene are SGHNT and YYREEE (reference sequence). There are 14 residues in the CDR3. The ends were cut back, 5 bases at V and 4 bases at J, with 13 bases in the middle. CDR3 DNA sequence: TGTGCCAGCAGTGCGAGGGGATCCGGAAACACCATATATTTT. Protein: CASSARGSGNTIYF.

The gene calls are TRBV6-4 and TRBJ2-3, with D perhaps matching TRBD2 (6 bases). Germline CDR1 reads MRHNA; CDR2 reads SNTAGT. The CDR3 loop spans 15 amino acids. Trimming took 4 bases from V and 6 from J, leaving 17 bases between them. The CDR3 loop reads CASSVTGEGSDTQYF. The CDR3 region has the DNA TGTGCCAGCAGTGTGACGGGAGAGGGGTCGGATACGCAGTATTTT.

The rearrangement links TRBV10-1 to TRBJ2-3; either TRBD1 or TRBD2 may fit D (5 bases each). The CDR3 runs to 16 residues. V was trimmed by 5 bases and J by 3 bases, leaving 18 bases between them. Germline CDR1 reads WNHNN; CDR2 reads SYGVQD (reference sequence). CDR3: CASSTSGTLLTDTQYF. CDR3 nucleotide sequence: TGCGCCAGCAGTACTTCCGGGACCCTCCTGACAGATACGCAGTATTTT.

The gene calls are TRBV27 and TRBJ2-7; D may match TRBD1 or TRBD2 (5 bases each). CDR1 is MNHEY, CDR2 SMNVEV, per germline (reference sequence). The CDR3 is made up of 16 amino acids. The V end was cut by 4 bases, the J end by 1 base, with 17 bases between. CDR3 in DNA: TGTGCCAGCAGTTCAAGGACGGGGCTGAAGTCCTACGAGCAGTACTTC. Translated, it gives CASSSRTGLKSYEQYF.

This chain joins TRBV15 and TRBJ2-5; 9 bases fit TRBD1. V shed 3 bases and J 0 bases; nucleotides not matched to a gene: 8. Germline CDR1 reads LNHNV; CDR2 reads YYDKDF (reference sequence). The CDR3 has 17 amino acids. This chain's CDR3 is CATSSLQGAGNQETQYF. The CDR3 nucleotides are TGTGCCACCAGCAGTCTACAGGGGGCAGGGAACCAAGAGACCCAGTACTTC.